Below are 23 T cell receptor beta chains sequenced from a single sample in a study of T cell responses to AZD1222 COVID-19 vaccine. Generated by immunoSEQ multiplex PCR, the TCRdb table keeps only in-frame clones and is missing some. The sample holds approximately 150,000 clones, 85% to 90% seen once. Sequencing was performed on peripheral blood, taken 28 days after the second dose of the MenACWY control vaccine. These receptor sequences come from an adult who received the MenACWY meningococcal vaccine as a control.

The chain joins TRBV30 to TRBJ2-7, with 9 nucleotides matching TRBD1. Germline-derived CDR1 and CDR2 are GTSNPN and SVGIG (reference sequence). This CDR3 comprises 14 residues. V trimming: 0 bases; J trimming: 3 bases; junction bases outside the gene matches: 3. The CDR3 bases are TGTGCCTGGAGTGTCCGGGACAGGGTCTACGAGCAGTACTTC. It yields the protein CAWSVRDRVYEQYF.

The chain links TRBV2 to TRBJ1-6, with D possibly being TRBD1 (5 bases). V was clipped by 6 bases and J by 9 bases, with 9 bases between them. CDR3 size: 12 residues. From germline, CDR1 is SNHLY and CDR2 FYNNEI. CDR3 sequence (DNA): TGTGCCAGCAGGGATCAGGGTTCACCCCTCCACTTT. It is translated as CASRDQGSPLHF. Filled out from reference TRBV2 and TRBJ1-6, the complete variable domain reads EPEVTQTPSHQVTQMGQEVILRCVPISNHLYFYWYRQILGQKVEFLVSFYNNEISEKSEIFDDQFSVERPDGSNFTLKIRSTKLEDSAMYFCASRDQGSPLHFGNGTRLTVT.

The chain is built from TRBV28 and TRBJ2-5; D is tentatively TRBD1 or TRBD2 (5 bases each). The CDR3 runs to 16 residues. V lost 5 bases to trimming and J lost 4 bases, with 20 bases between them. Germline V gene lookup returns CDR1 MDHEN and CDR2 SYDVKM. The CDR3 loop is CASSKQRGTKAETQYF. In DNA form, the CDR3 reads TGTGCCAGCAGTAAGCAGAGGGGTACCAAGGCAGAGACCCAGTACTTC.

The rearrangement uses TRBV28 and TRBJ2-3; no definite D call. V was pared by 7 bases and J by 4 bases, with 18 bases between. There are 15 residues in the CDR3. Looked up from germline, CDR1 is MDHEN and CDR2 is SYDVKM. CDR3 DNA: TGTGCCAGCAATCTCCCTGTTTCTGGCCCAGATACGCAGTATTTT. Its translation is CASNLPVSGPDTQYF.

This sequence joins TRBV28 and TRBJ1-4, with TRBD1 matching over 7 bases. After removal of 6 bases from V and 8 bases from J, the junction contained 6 bases not matched to a gene. Germline assignment: CDR1 MDHEN and CDR2 SYDVKM. The CDR3 totals 13 residues. The DNA of the CDR3 is TGTGCCAGCAGGACAGGGTACGGAGAAAAACTGTTTTTT. The encoded protein is CASRTGYGEKLFF. The full variable domain, its missing parts supplied by reference TRBV28 and TRBJ1-4, is DVKVTQSSRYLVKRTGEKVFLECVQDMDHENMFWYRQDPGLGLRLIYFSYDVKMKEKGDIPEGYSVSREKKERFSLILESASTNQTSMYLCASRTGYGEKLFFGSGTQLSVL.

The CDR3 DNA reads TGTGCCAGCTCAAAACCCGGGACAGGGTATCAGCCCCAGCATTTT. It translates to CASSKPGTGYQPQHF. The rearrangement joins TRBV18 to TRBJ1-5; 9 bases map to TRBD1. The germline CDR1 and CDR2 sequences are KGHSH and LQKENI. This CDR3 comprises 15 residues. J was trimmed by 5 bases and V by 5 bases; bases with no gene match: 7.

The chain links TRBV6-1 to TRBJ2-1; D not certain. The CDR3 is 16 residues long. Germline V gene sequence: CDR1 MNHNS, CDR2 SASEGT. The germline V and J ends were trimmed by 4 bases and 4 bases, with 17 bases remaining between them. In DNA form, the CDR3 reads TGTGCCAGCAGTGTTTCCCTTGCGGCGGTATACAATGAGCAGTTCTTC. As protein: CASSVSLAAVYNEQFF.

The chain employs TRBV5-4 and TRBJ1-1, with D maybe TRBD1 (5 bases). CDR1 and CDR2 (germline): SGHNT, YYREEE (reference sequence). Deletions cut 3 bases from V and 8 bases from J, with 14 bases between. The CDR3 consists of 13 residues. The CDR3 spells CASSWGRRSEAFF. CDR3 sequence (DNA): TGTGCCAGCAGCTGGGGACGGAGAAGCGAAGCTTTCTTT.

J is TRBJ2-3 and V is TRBV9; either TRBD1 or TRBD2 may supply D (5 bases each). Germline V lookup: CDR1 SGDLS, CDR2 YYNGEE. The CDR3 consists of 15 residues. With 0 bases removed from V and 5 bases from J, the gap between germline ends came to 13 bases. The DNA for the CDR3 is TGTGCCAGCAGCGTAGTAACAGGCGGAGGAGATACGCAGTATTTT. Encoded protein: CASSVVTGGGDTQYF.

The chain links TRBV7-9 to TRBJ2-1, with D possibly matching TRBD2 (7 bases). The germline gives CDR1 SEHNR, CDR2 FQNEAQ (reference sequence). The V end was cut by 2 bases, the J end by 5 bases, with 16 bases between. There are 16 residues in the CDR3. DNA for the CDR3: TGTGCCAGCAGCTTATGGTCGGGGGGCCGAGACAATGAGCAGTTCTTC. Amino acids: CASSLWSGGRDNEQFF. Supplemented by reference TRBV7-9 and TRBJ2-1, the full variable domain reads DTGVSQNPRHKITKRGQNVTFRCDPISEHNRLYWYRQTLGQGPEFLTYFQNEAQLEKSRLLSDRFSAERPKGSFSTLEIQRTEQGDSAMYLCASSLWSGGRDNEQFFGPGTRLTVL.

The chain links TRBV5-1 to TRBJ2-7, with D possibly being TRBD1 (6 bases). V shed 5 bases and J shed 6 bases, with 9 bases lying between them. There are 11 residues in the CDR3. Germline V lookup: CDR1 SGHRS, CDR2 YFSETQ. The CDR3 sequence is CASSPDSEQYF. The CDR3 region has the DNA TGCGCCAGCAGTCCGGACAGCGAGCAGTACTTC.

The chain has TRBV7-2 and TRBJ2-7, with a weak D call TRBD1 (7 bases). Trimming cost V 4 bases and J 9 bases, with 10 bases left between them. From germline, CDR1 is SGHTA and CDR2 FQGNSA. The CDR3 is 11 amino acids. The chain's CDR3 is CASSSRGAQYF. The CDR3 DNA reads TGTGCCAGCAGCTCCAGGGGGGCGCAGTACTTC.

The chain couples TRBV13 to TRBJ2-7, with D tentatively TRBD2 (6 bases). V was pared by 6 bases and J by 4 bases, with 13 bases between. This CDR3 spans 13 amino acids. Germline V gene data show CDR1 as PRHDT and CDR2 as FYEKMQ (reference sequence). This CDR3 reads CASSGDSPYEQYF. The DNA for the CDR3 is TGTGCCAGCAGTGGGGACTCACCTTACGAGCAGTACTTC.

This clone was seen just once. The genes are TRBV9 and TRBJ2-5; perhaps TRBD1 as D (6 bases). V was cut by 5 bases and J by 2 bases, with 10 bases left in between. Germline lookup yields CDR1 SGDLS and CDR2 YYNGEE. The CDR3 is made up of 13 amino acids. CDR3 sequence: CASSERGQETQYF. The CDR3 region has the DNA TGTGCCAGCAGTGAGAGGGGGCAAGAGACCCAGTACTTC.

The rearrangement joins TRBV28 to TRBJ1-2; TRBD1 is a possible D gene (6 bases). V was pared by 6 bases and J by 2 bases, with 16 bases between. CDR1 MDHEN and CDR2 SYDVKM come from the germline V gene. The CDR3 spans 15 residues. CDR3 sequence: CASRKIEGVNYGYTF. In DNA, the CDR3 is TGTGCCAGCAGGAAAATTGAGGGGGTCAACTATGGCTACACCTTC.

This clone was seen once. CDR3 region: CASSVPGVQGEQFF. In nucleotides, the CDR3 is TGTGCCAGCAGCGTGCCAGGGGTACAAGGTGAGCAGTTCTTC. V is TRBV9 and J is TRBJ2-1, with D tentatively TRBD1 (6 bases). The CDR3 runs to 14 residues. V was cut by 2 bases and J by 9 bases, with 15 bases left in between. Germline lookup yields CDR1 SGDLS and CDR2 YYNGEE.

V is TRBV11-2 and J is TRBJ2-2; 7 bases are shared with TRBD2. The CDR3 totals 15 residues. Germline V gives CDR1 SGHAT, CDR2 FQNNGV. Trimming cost V 6 bases and J 0 bases; bases outside gene matches: 4. In nucleotides, the CDR3 is TGTGCCAGCAGGCCTCTAGCGGCGAACACCGGGGAGCTGTTTTTT. Amino acid sequence: CASRPLAANTGELFF.

This chain links TRBV19 with TRBJ2-3; possibly TRBD2 for D (5 bases). Germline V lookup: CDR1 LNHDA, CDR2 SQIVND (reference sequence). This CDR3 has 13 amino acids. Trimming removed 7 bases at V and 6 bases at J, with 14 bases between. Written as DNA, the CDR3 is TGTGCCAGTACCAGAGGGATTATGGATACGCAGTATTTT. Translating gives CASTRGIMDTQYF. The full variable domain, in which reference TRBV19 and TRBJ2-3 provide the parts outside the CDR3, is DGGITQSPKYLFRKEGQNVTLSCEQNLNHDAMYWYRQDPGQGLRLIYYSQIVNDFQKGDIAEGYSVSREKKESFPLTVTSAQKNPTAFYLCASTRGIMDTQYFGPGTRLTVL.

The chain has TRBV5-1 and TRBJ2-3, with 11 bases matching TRBD2. There are 16 residues in the CDR3. Unmatched junction bases numbered 6, after V lost 4 bases and J lost 2 bases. The germline V gene encodes CDR1 SGHRS and CDR2 YFSETQ. The CDR3 nucleotides read TGCGCCAGCAGCCTTAGCGGGAGGGACGTCACAGATACGCAGTATTTT. Translated, it gives CASSLSGRDVTDTQYF.

The CDR3 loop reads CASSPTTAGVTDTQYF. DNA for the CDR3: TGTGCCAGCTCCCCTACCACAGCGGGAGTGACAGATACGCAGTATTTT. This chain joins TRBV18 and TRBJ2-3; 8 positions match TRBD2. The CDR3 length is 16 residues. The trim removed 6 bases at V and 3 bases at J, leaving 11 bases unmatched. Germline V gives CDR1 KGHSH, CDR2 LQKENI.

In its sample, this clone was seen once. The gene calls are TRBV9 and TRBJ2-1; 13 positions agree with TRBD2. CDR3 length equals 18 residues. Germline values: CDR1 SGDLS, CDR2 YYNGEE. Trimming at V came to 1 base and at J to 4 bases, leaving 8 bases not matched to a gene. The CDR3 DNA reads TGTGCCAGCAGCGTATTCGGACTAGCGGGAGTGTCGTACAATGAGCAGTTCTTC. This translates into CASSVFGLAGVSYNEQFF.

The rearrangement links TRBV5-6 to TRBJ1-4; 10 bases are shared with TRBD1. Germline CDR1 is SGHDT and CDR2 is YYEEEE. The CDR3 totals 14 residues. Trimming cost V 3 bases and J 8 bases; bases outside gene matches: 4. DNA of the CDR3: TGTGCCAGCAGCTCGGGACAGGGGCGCGAAAAACTGTTTTTT. Translating gives CASSSGQGREKLFF.

The chain recombines TRBV6-2 or TRBV6-3 with TRBJ2-6; weak D call: TRBD1 (6 bases). Germline CDR1 is MNHEY and CDR2 is SVGEGT. The CDR3 covers 16 residues. Between the trimmed V and J ends, which lost 0 bases and 3 bases, there was a span of 9 bases. In nucleotides, the CDR3 is TGTGCCAGCAGTTACTCCCCAGGGGATGGGGCCAACGTCCTGACTTTC. Translating gives CASSYSPGDGANVLTF.